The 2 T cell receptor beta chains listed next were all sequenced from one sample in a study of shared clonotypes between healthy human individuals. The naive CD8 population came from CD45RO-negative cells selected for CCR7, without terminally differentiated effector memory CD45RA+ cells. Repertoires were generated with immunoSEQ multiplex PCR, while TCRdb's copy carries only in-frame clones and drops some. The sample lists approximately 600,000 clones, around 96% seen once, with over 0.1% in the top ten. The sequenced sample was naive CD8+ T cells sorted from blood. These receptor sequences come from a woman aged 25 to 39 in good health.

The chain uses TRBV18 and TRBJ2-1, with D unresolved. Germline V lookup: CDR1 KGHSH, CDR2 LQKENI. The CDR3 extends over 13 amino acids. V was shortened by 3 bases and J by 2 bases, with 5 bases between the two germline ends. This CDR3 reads CASSPLPYNEQFF. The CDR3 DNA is TGTGCCAGCTCACCGTTACCCTACAATGAGCAGTTCTTC.

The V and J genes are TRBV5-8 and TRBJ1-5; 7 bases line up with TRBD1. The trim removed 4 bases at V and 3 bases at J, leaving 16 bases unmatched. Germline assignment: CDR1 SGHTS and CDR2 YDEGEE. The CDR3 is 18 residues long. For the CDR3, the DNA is TGTGCCAGCAGCGGAGGGACAGCCTCCCGGGGGGTCAATCAGCCCCAGCATTTT. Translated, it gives CASSGGTASRGVNQPQHF.